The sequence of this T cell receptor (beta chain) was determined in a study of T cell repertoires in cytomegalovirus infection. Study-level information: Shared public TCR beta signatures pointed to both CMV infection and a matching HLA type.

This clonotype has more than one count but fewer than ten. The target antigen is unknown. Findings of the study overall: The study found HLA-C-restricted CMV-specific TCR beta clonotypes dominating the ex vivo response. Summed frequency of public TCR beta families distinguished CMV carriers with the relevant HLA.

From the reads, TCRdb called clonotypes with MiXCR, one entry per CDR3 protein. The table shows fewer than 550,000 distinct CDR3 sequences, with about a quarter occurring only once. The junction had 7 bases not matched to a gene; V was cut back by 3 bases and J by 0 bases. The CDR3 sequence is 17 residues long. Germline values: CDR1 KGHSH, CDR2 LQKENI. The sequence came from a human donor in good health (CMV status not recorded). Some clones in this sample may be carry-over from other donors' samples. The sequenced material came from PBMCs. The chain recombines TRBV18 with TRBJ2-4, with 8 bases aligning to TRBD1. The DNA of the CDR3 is TGTGCCAGCTCACCGGGACAGGCACGATTAGCCAAAAACATTCAGTACTTC. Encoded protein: CASSPGQARLAKNIQYF.